What follows are 2 T cell receptor beta chains derived from one specimen sequenced in a study of blood T cell repertoires in COVID-19. The method was immunoSEQ multiplex PCR; TCRdb's version includes in-frame clones alone and lacks a portion of them. Of some 27,000 clones in the sample, roughly 89% are singletons; the top ten hold 15% to 20%. Sequences were obtained from peripheral blood. The receptors were gathered from a human donor in a cohort sampled during active COVID-19.

V is TRBV4-1 and J is TRBJ2-3; 11 bases are shared with TRBD2. V was clipped by 0 bases and J by 2 bases; unmatched bases: 16. CDR1 and CDR2 (germline): MGHRA, YSYEKL. The CDR3 length is 21 residues. CDR3 nucleotide sequence: TGCGCCAGCAGCCAAGAATGGGTTAGCGGGAGGGCCCTCCTGCACACAGATACGCAGTATTTT. This sequence encodes CASSQEWVSGRALLHTDTQYF.

The V call is TRBV3-1 (or the pseudogene TRBV3-2), the J call TRBJ2-7; a weak D match, TRBD2 (5 bases). This CDR3 region has 12 residues. V lost 2 bases and J lost 9, with 11 bases in between. Germline loops: CDR1 LGHDT, CDR2 YNNKEL (reference sequence). CDR3 sequence: CASSQYGRGQYF. The DNA of the CDR3 is TGTGCCAGCAGCCAATATGGCCGGGGGCAGTACTTC.